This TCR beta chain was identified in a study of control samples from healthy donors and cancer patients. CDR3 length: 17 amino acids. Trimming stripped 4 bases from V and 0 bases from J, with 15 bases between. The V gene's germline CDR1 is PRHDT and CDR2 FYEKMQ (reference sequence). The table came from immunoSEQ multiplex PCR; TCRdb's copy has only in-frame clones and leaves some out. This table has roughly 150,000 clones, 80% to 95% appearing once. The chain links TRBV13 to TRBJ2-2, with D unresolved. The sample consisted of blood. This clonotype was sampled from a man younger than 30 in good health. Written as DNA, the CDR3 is TGTGCCAGCAGCTATGAGGTCGAGACCGCGAACACCGGGGAGCTGTTTTTT. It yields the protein CASSYEVETANTGELFF.